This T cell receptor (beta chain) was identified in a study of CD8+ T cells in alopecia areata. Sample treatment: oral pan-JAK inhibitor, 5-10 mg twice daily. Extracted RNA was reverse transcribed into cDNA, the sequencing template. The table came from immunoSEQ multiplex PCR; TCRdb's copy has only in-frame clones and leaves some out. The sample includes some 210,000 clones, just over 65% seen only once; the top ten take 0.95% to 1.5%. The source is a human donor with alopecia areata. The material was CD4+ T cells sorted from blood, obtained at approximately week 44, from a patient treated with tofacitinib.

The CDR3 DNA reads TGCAGCGTCCGATTAAGGACTTCGGGAGGGGCGGCTGAAGCTTTCTTT. This sequence encodes CSVRLRTSGGAAEAFF. This sequence joins TRBV29-1 and TRBJ1-1, with D perhaps matching TRBD1 (5 bases). The germline CDR1 and CDR2 sequences are SQVTM and ANQGSEA. V lost 6 bases to trimming and J lost 6 bases, with 26 bases between them. CDR3 length: 16 amino acids.